The rows below give T cell receptor beta chains drawn from one sample of a study of cytomegalovirus exposure and HLA in healthy donors. TCRdb's table, derived via immunoSEQ multiplex PCR, lists solely in-frame clones and lacks some. The table includes 200,000 to 250,000 clones, roughly 80% detected once. Specimen: PBMCs. Source of these receptors: a girl aged 2-15 years in good health and CMV-seronegative. CDR3s include the opening cysteine and the closing phenylalanine or tryptophan. The D gene is left open where the match is weak. Part of the rows lack a size; the others show once, few, many or a class for expanded clones.

-,TRBJ2-3,-,15,TRBV6-4,TGTGCCAGCCAGCAATCGGTGGGAGGCACAGATACGCAGTATTTT,CASQQSVGGTDTQYF
once,TRBJ2-5,-,12,TRBV2,TGTGCCTCCTCGGCCAAGGCTTGGGAGCAGTACTTC,CASSAKAWEQYF
-,TRBJ1-1,-,15,TRBV6-5,TGTGCCAGCAGTTACAGTCCGGGTTTGGACACTGAAGCTTTCTTT,CASSYSPGLDTEAFF
-,TRBJ2-3,-,15,TRBV5-6,TGTGCCAGCAGACCCAGGGAATCCTGGACAGATACGCAGTATTTT,CASRPRESWTDTQYF
-,TRBJ1-1,-,14,TRBV7-9,TGTGCCAGCAGCTTAGAACCGGGGGGTGCAGAAGCTTTCTTT,CASSLEPGGAEAFF
-,TRBJ2-1,-,16,TRBV4-2,TGTGCCAGCAGCCAAGAACCTAGAGTACCCTACAATGAGCAGTTCTTC,CASSQEPRVPYNEQFF
-,TRBJ1-6,TRBD1,14,TRBV25-1,TGTGCCAGCAGTCAACAGGGGGTAGGATCACCCCTCCACTTT,CASSQQGVGSPLHF
once,TRBJ1-1,-,14,TRBV7-3,TGTGCCAGCAGCTTAAGTTCCGTGAACACTGAAGCTTTCTTT,CASSLSSVNTEAFF
-,TRBJ2-4,TRBD2,20,TRBV4-2,TGTGCCAGCAGCCCGGCCCAGGGGCGGGGGGCCACCCTAGCCAAAAACATTCAGTACTTC,CASSPAQGRGATLAKNIQYF
-,TRBJ1-6,-,15,TRBV5-6,TGTGCCAGCAGCCTTGGATTGCAGGGAGGTTCACCCCTCCACTTT,CASSLGLQGGSPLHF
-,TRBJ2-1,TRBD2,17,TRBV11-2,TGTGCCAGCAGCTCACCCGGAGGACTAGCGCCCTACAATGAGCAGTTCTTC,CASSSPGGLAPYNEQFF
-,TRBJ2-3,-,14,TRBV5-1,TGCGCCAGCAGCCGGGACTTTGGCGTAGATACGCAGTATTTT,CASSRDFGVDTQYF
-,TRBJ1-2,-,15,TRBV7-9,TGTGCCAGCAGCTTTGGCGTCGACGGGACTCTTGGCTACACCTTC,CASSFGVDGTLGYTF
-,TRBJ1-6,-,13,TRBV19,TGTGCCAGTAGTACTCAGGATTTCGGCCCCCTCCACTTT,CASSTQDFGPLHF
-,TRBJ1-4,-,13,TRBV9,TGTGCCAGCAGCGTAGGCGCCAATGAAAAACTGTTTTTT,CASSVGANEKLFF
-,TRBJ2-2,TRBD1,15,TRBV5-1,TGCGCCAGCAGTTCGGGACAGTCCTTTTCTGGGGAGCTGTTTTTT,CASSSGQSFSGELFF
few,TRBJ1-4,-,13,TRBV18,TGTGCCAGCTCACCGTCAGATAATGAAAAACTGTTTTTT,CASSPSDNEKLFF
-,TRBJ2-5,-,14,TRBV7-2,TGTGCCAGCAGCTTAGGCACGGGTAGGGAGACCCAGTACTTC,CASSLGTGRETQYF
-,TRBJ1-6,-,14,TRBV6-1,TGTGCCAGCAGTGATGTGACAGTAAATTCACCCCTCCACTTT,CASSDVTVNSPLHF
-,TRBJ2-7,TRBD2,14,TRBV7-6,TGTGCCAGCAGCTTCTCACTAGCGGGAGGCGAGCAGTACTTC,CASSFSLAGGEQYF
-,TRBJ2-7,-,14,TRBV7-9,TGTGCCAGCAGCTACGGGTCGAGCTCCTACGAGCAGTACTTC,CASSYGSSSYEQYF
-,TRBJ1-4,-,14,TRBV6-1,TGTGCCAGCACTCCCCGGGGGGGGGATGAAAAACTGTTTTTT,CASTPRGGDEKLFF
-,TRBJ2-7,-,12,TRBV9,TGTGCCAGCAGCCCCACGGGGTACGAGCAGTACTTC,CASSPTGYEQYF
-,TRBJ1-2,TRBD1,14,TRBV5-5,TGTGCCAGCAGCTTAACAGGGGCGTCCTATGGCTACACCTTC,CASSLTGASYGYTF
-,TRBJ2-1,TRBD1,15,TRBV2,TGTGCCAGCAGTGGGGGACAGGGAACCTACAATGAGCAGTTCTTC,CASSGGQGTYNEQFF
-,TRBJ1-1,-,12,TRBV10-2,TGCGCCAGCAGTGGAGTTGTGACTGAAGCTTTCTTT,CASSGVVTEAFF